This TCR beta chain was found in a study of blood T cells in healthy people across ages. Study findings and constraints: It was not known whether donors were CMV positive (a possible confounder of expanded clonotype changes). Diversity of TCR beta per million T cells declined in a roughly linear way with age. As naive T cell percentage varied, TCR beta diversity correlated strongly with it. Investigators treated diversity estimates from one million T cells as underestimates.

Turning to this clonotype: The target antigen is unknown.

The germline CDR1 and CDR2 sequences are SNHLY and FYNNEI. The CDR3 runs 13 residues. Trimming pared 2 bases from V and 9 bases from J, leaving 13 bases between. With a J-beta primer mix and a sample-barcoded 5' primer, a second PCR ran 7 to 11 cycles. TCRdb re-called the 5' RACE reads with MiXCR, one entry per CDR3 protein. This sample has about 640,000 distinct CDR3 sequences; roughly three fifths occur once, and the top ten carry approximately 37%. V usage is TRBV2 and J usage is TRBJ2-5; the D gene could be TRBD1 or TRBD2 (5 bases each). The sequenced sample was blood. The receptor comes from a man aged 55 to 70 in good health. This CDR3 reads CASSEMGRGAQYF. For the CDR3, the DNA is TGTGCCAGCAGTGAAATGGGCCGAGGGGCCCAGTACTTC.